The clone carrying this TCR beta chain was seen many times. Its antigen remains unknown. This CDR3 comprises 16 residues. The V gene lost 5 bases and the J gene lost 7 bases, with 21 bases spanning the gap. Per germline, CDR1 SGHTA and CDR2 FQGTGA. The data belong to a study of T-cell memory formation after mild COVID-19. Broader study findings: Among clones peaking at day 37 in the second wave, SARS-CoV-2 specificity remained unconfirmed. Contracting clones from day 15 to 85 showed balanced CD4/CD8; later expanders favored CD4+. Of the contracting clones, CD4+ ones lay mainly in CM and EM, and CD8+ ones in EMRA.

TCRdb analysed the 5' RACE reads with MiXCR anew, one entry per CDR3 protein. The sample has approximately 150,000 distinct CDR3 sequences, about 5.7% seen once. The genes are TRBV7-3 and TRBJ2-1, with D perhaps TRBD2 (6 bases). The sequence derives from an adult woman who had mild COVID-19 (a few samples of this study predate the infection). Cell type and time point are not known. Sequencing was performed on PBMCs or a T cell subset sorted from them (not recorded which). CDR3 in amino acids: CASSLYGLATSNEQFF. Here the CDR3 DNA reads TGTGCCAGCAGCCTCTATGGGCTAGCGACGAGTAATGAGCAGTTCTTC. The full variable domain, its missing parts supplied by reference TRBV7-3 and TRBJ2-1, is GAGVSQTPSNKVTEKGKYVELRCDPISGHTALYWYRQSLGQGPEFLIYFQGTGAADDSGLPNDRFFAVRPEGSVSTLKIQRTERGDSAVYLCASSLYGLATSNEQFFGPGTRLTVL.